Below, 22 T cell receptor beta chains from the same sample are listed, as sequenced in a study of cytomegalovirus exposure and HLA in healthy donors. Some clones are missing from TCRdb's copy, which holds only in-frame ones; the method was immunoSEQ multiplex PCR. The repertoire includes under 150,000 clones, approximately 89% of them detected once, and 0.6% to 0.8% sits in the top ten. Material for sequencing was PBMCs. All receptors come from a man between 18 and 35 years old in good health and CMV-seronegative.

The chain joins TRBV7-9 to TRBJ2-3, with D tentatively TRBD1 (6 bases). The CDR3 totals 12 residues. The V end lost 3 bases, the J end lost 6 bases, and 7 bases lay between the germline ends. CDR1 SEHNR and CDR2 FQNEAQ come from the germline V gene (reference sequence). The CDR3 sequence is CASSLGADTQYF. CDR3 in DNA: TGTGCCAGCAGCTTGGGGGCCGATACGCAGTATTTT. The whole variable domain, remainder taken from reference TRBV7-9 and TRBJ2-3, is DTGVSQNPRHKITKRGQNVTFRCDPISEHNRLYWYRQTLGQGPEFLTYFQNEAQLEKSRLLSDRFSAERPKGSFSTLEIQRTEQGDSAMYLCASSLGADTQYFGPGTRLTVL.

This clone was detected only once. The V call is TRBV7-2, the J call TRBJ2-2; 7 nucleotides agree with TRBD1. This CDR3 spans 15 amino acids. Germline V gene data show CDR1 as SGHTA and CDR2 as FQGNSA. V lost 3 bases and J lost 5; bases outside the gene matches: 6. The CDR3 DNA reads as TGTGCCAGCAGCTTCCACACAGGGGTAACCGGGGAGCTGTTTTTT. The encoded protein is CASSFHTGVTGELFF.

This clone was recorded only once. The CDR3 spells CASSLGVGPSRAQYF. The DNA of the CDR3 is TGTGCCAGCAGCTTGGGGGTAGGTCCGTCGAGGGCGCAGTATTTT. The rearrangement joins TRBV5-6 to TRBJ2-3, with D possibly matching TRBD2 (5 bases). This CDR3 contains 15 residues. Trimming pared 0 bases from V and 10 bases from J, leaving 18 bases between. Germline CDR1 and CDR2: SGHDT and YYEEEE.

The chain recombines TRBV10-2 with TRBJ2-2, with TRBD1 identical over 11 bases. Looked up from germline, CDR1 is WSHSY and CDR2 is SAAADI. This CDR3 spans 16 amino acids. After removal of 6 bases from V and 6 bases from J, the junction contained 9 bases not matched to a gene. The CDR3 DNA sequence: TGCGCCAGCAGGGCCTCGGACAGGGGGCATGCCGGGGAGCTGTTTTTT. Protein: CASRASDRGHAGELFF.

The chain joins TRBV11-3 to TRBJ1-1, with 10 bases matching TRBD1. The CDR3 has 17 residues. Germline CDR1 is SGHNT and CDR2 is YENEEA. V dropped 5 bases and J dropped 4; count of bases not matched to a gene: 13. The DNA of the CDR3 is TGTGCCAGCAGCCCCCCCACCGGGACAGGGGCAGGCACTGAAGCTTTCTTT. Its translation: CASSPPTGTGAGTEAFF.

The V call is TRBV9, the J call TRBJ2-1, with 7 bases aligning to TRBD2. CDR1 and CDR2 from the germline V gene are SGDLS and YYNGEE. The CDR3 totals 17 residues. Losses at the gene ends were 1 base for V and 5 bases for J; bases not matched to a gene: 12. CDR3 amino acids: CASSVLPGGDSNNEQFF. In nucleotides, the CDR3 is TGTGCCAGCAGCGTATTACCTGGGGGGGATTCAAACAATGAGCAGTTCTTC. The full variable domain, rest sourced from reference TRBV9 and TRBJ2-1, is DSGVTQTPKHLITATGQRVTLRCSPRSGDLSVYWYQQSLDQGLQFLIQYYNGEERAKGNILERFSAQQFPDLHSELNLSSLELGDSALYFCASSVLPGGDSNNEQFFGPGTRLTVL.

The V and J genes are TRBV25-1 and TRBJ1-2, with 8 positions matching TRBD1. J gave up 6 bases and V 2 bases, and 2 bases lay outside the gene matches. Germline assignment: CDR1 MGHDK and CDR2 SYGVNS. This CDR3 has 13 residues. The CDR3 bases are TGTGCCAGCAGTGAAGACAGGGGCCATGGCTACACCTTC. Its translation: CASSEDRGHGYTF.

This rearrangement joins TRBV5-5 to TRBJ2-7, with TRBD1 identical over 8 bases. The ends lost 4 bases at V and 6 bases at J; junction bases unmatched: 9. Germline V CDR1 and CDR2: SGHKS, YYEKEE (reference sequence). This CDR3 spans 14 amino acids. CDR3 amino acids: CASSAGQGLGEQYV. The CDR3 DNA reads as TGTGCCAGCAGCGCCGGACAGGGTTTGGGCGAGCAGTACGTC.

The V gene is TRBV5-1, the J gene TRBJ1-2, with D possibly TRBD1 on 5 matching bases. This CDR3 spans 14 amino acids. V was shortened by 0 bases and J by 3 bases, with 9 bases between the two germline ends. Germline CDR1 and CDR2: SGHRS and YFSETQ. CDR3: CASSLEPTDYGYTF. The CDR3, as DNA: TGCGCCAGCAGCTTGGAGCCGACAGACTATGGCTACACCTTC. The whole variable domain, remainder taken from reference TRBV5-1 and TRBJ1-2, is KAGVTQTPRYLIKTRGQQVTLSCSPISGHRSVSWYQQTPGQGLQFLFEYFSETQRNKGNFPGRFSGRQFSNSRSEMNVSTLELGDSALYLCASSLEPTDYGYTFGSGTRLTVV.

J is TRBJ1-3 and V is TRBV10-2; D not certain. This CDR3 region has 12 residues. V was pared by 7 bases and J by 4 bases, with 8 bases between. Per germline, CDR1 WSHSY and CDR2 SAAADI. The CDR3 nucleotides read TGCGCCAGCACCGACGGGGGAAACACCATATATTTT. It codes for CASTDGGNTIYF.

This chain joins TRBV9 and TRBJ1-2; TRBD1 matches at 12 bases. The CDR3 contains 21 residues. With 4 bases clipped from V and 8 bases from J, the junction kept 27 bases outside the gene matches. Germline V gene data show CDR1 as SGDLS and CDR2 as YYNGEE. The CDR3: CASSPRSGGPGQGALRGGYTF. The CDR3 DNA reads TGTGCCAGCAGCCCACGAAGCGGGGGACCGGGACAGGGGGCCTTGAGAGGAGGCTACACCTTC.

The rearrangement uses TRBV11-2 and TRBJ1-5; the D is unclear. V gave up 0 bases and J gave up 7 bases, with 13 bases separating them. This CDR3 is 15 amino acids long. Germline CDR1 reads SGHAT; CDR2 reads FQNNGV. The CDR3 here is CASSLDGEGYQPQHF. As DNA, the CDR3 is TGTGCCAGCAGCTTAGACGGGGAGGGTTACCAGCCCCAGCATTTT. The complete variable domain, with remaining parts taken from reference TRBV11-2 and TRBJ1-5, reads EAGVAQSPRYKIIEKRQSVAFWCNPISGHATLYWYQQILGQGPKLLIQFQNNGVVDDSQLPKDRFSAERLKGVDSTLKIQPAKLEDSAVYLCASSLDGEGYQPQHFGDGTRLSIL.

The chain carries TRBV18 and TRBJ2-4, with 10 nucleotides matching TRBD1. This CDR3 region has 16 residues. CDR1 KGHSH and CDR2 LQKENI come from the germline V gene. The junction had 7 bases not matched to a gene; V was cut back by 2 bases and J by 6 bases. CDR3 DNA sequence: TGTGCCAGCTCACCAACCGGGACAGGGGTAGGAAACATTCAGTACTTC. It codes for CASSPTGTGVGNIQYF. The full variable domain, completed using reference TRBV18 and TRBJ2-4, is NAGVMQNPRHLVRRRGQEARLRCSPMKGHSHVYWYRQLPEEGLKFMVYLQKENIIDESGMPKERFSAEFPKEGPSILRIQQVVRGDSAAYFCASSPTGTGVGNIQYFGAGTRLSVL.

The rearrangement joins TRBV6-5 to TRBJ2-4; TRBD2 might be the D (5 bases). Trimming took 2 bases from V and 10 from J, leaving 12 bases between them. The length of the CDR3 is 13 residues. From germline, CDR1 is MNHEY and CDR2 SVGAGI. The CDR3 loop is CASSYAKREIQYF. The CDR3 DNA reads as TGTGCCAGCAGTTACGCTAAGAGGGAAATTCAGTACTTC.

The chain uses TRBV19 and TRBJ2-7; D is perhaps TRBD2 (7 bases). CDR3 length: 15 amino acids. Germline CDR1 reads LNHDA; CDR2 reads SQIVND (reference sequence). V lost 7 bases to trimming and J lost 3 bases, with 19 bases between them. The CDR3 DNA is TGTGCCAGTACCCTCGGAAGGGGGGGGTACTACGAGCAGTACTTC. It codes for CASTLGRGGYYEQYF.

J is TRBJ2-2 and V is TRBV9; the D is unclear. V lost 4 bases to trimming and J lost 8 bases, with 18 bases between them. Per the germline V gene, CDR1 is SGDLS and CDR2 is YYNGEE. This CDR3 spans 15 amino acids. The CDR3 bases are TGTGCCAGCAGCAGACTGAGTGAGACTCTGGGGGAGCTGTTTTTT. It translates to CASSRLSETLGELFF.

The chain joins TRBV6-7 to TRBJ1-3, with D tentatively TRBD1 (6 bases). TRBV6-7 carries the ORF label, with uncertain function. V was shortened by 1 base and J by 2 bases, with 9 bases between the two germline ends. The CDR3 loop spans 15 amino acids. The CDR3 here is CASSYLDRAGNTIYF. In DNA form, the CDR3 reads TGTGCCAGCAGTTACTTGGACAGAGCTGGAAACACCATATATTTT.

The chain combines TRBV20-1 with TRBJ2-7; D unresolved. V was cut by 2 bases and J by 3 bases, with 5 bases left in between. The CDR3 covers 11 residues. The germline V gene encodes CDR1 DFQATT and CDR2 SNEGSKA (reference sequence). CDR3 DNA sequence: TGCAGTGCTAGACTACTCTACGAGCAGTACTTC. Translating it yields CSARLLYEQYF.

The rearrangement joins TRBV18 to TRBJ2-7; D possibly corresponds to TRBD2 (5 bases). The CDR3 consists of 14 residues. Trimming cost V 4 bases and J 2 bases, with 12 bases left between them. Per germline, CDR1 KGHSH and CDR2 LQKENI. CDR3 sequence (DNA): TGTGCCAGCTCACTGGAACCGGGAACCTACGAGCAGTACGTC. This codes for CASSLEPGTYEQYV.

The chain couples TRBV29-1 to TRBJ2-1, with 7 bases lining up with TRBD1. The CDR3 is 14 amino acids. Per germline, CDR1 SQVTM and CDR2 ANQGSEA. Trimming cost V 5 bases and J 9 bases; bases outside gene matches: 13. The CDR3 DNA reads TGCAGCGTTTTCGGCACAGGGGCGTTTTTTGAGCAGTTCTTC. This gives the protein CSVFGTGAFFEQFF.

This clone was counted a single time. CDR3 amino acids: CASSPEQGAYEQYF. In DNA form, the CDR3 reads TGTGCCAGCTCACCGGAACAGGGGGCCTACGAGCAGTACTTC. The chain is built from TRBV18 and TRBJ2-7, with TRBD1 matching 8 bases. Per germline, CDR1 KGHSH and CDR2 LQKENI. The trim removed 3 bases at V and 2 bases at J, leaving 3 bases unmatched. The CDR3 is made up of 14 amino acids.

The rearrangement links TRBV7-2 to TRBJ2-7; tentatively, D is TRBD2 (5 bases). The V end lost 11 bases, the J end lost 0 bases, and 11 bases lay between the germline ends. The CDR3 sequence is 12 residues long. Germline CDR1 SGHTA, CDR2 FQGNSA. The CDR3 protein is CAVRAISYEQYF. The CDR3 DNA follows: TGTGCCGTGAGGGCCATCTCCTACGAGCAGTACTTC.